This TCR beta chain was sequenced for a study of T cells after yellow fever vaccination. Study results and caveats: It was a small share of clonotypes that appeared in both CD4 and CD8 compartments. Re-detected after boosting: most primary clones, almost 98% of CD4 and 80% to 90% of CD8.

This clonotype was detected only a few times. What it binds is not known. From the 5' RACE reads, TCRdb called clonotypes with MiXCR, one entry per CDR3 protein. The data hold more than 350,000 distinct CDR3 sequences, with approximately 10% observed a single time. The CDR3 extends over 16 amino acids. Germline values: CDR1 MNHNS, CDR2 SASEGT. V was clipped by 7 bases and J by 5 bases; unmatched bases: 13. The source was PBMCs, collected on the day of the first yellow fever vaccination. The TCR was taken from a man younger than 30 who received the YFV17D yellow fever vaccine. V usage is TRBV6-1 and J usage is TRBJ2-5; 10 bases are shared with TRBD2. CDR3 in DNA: TGTGCCAGCACCGCCCGCGTAGCGGGGGGTCAGGAGACCCAGTACTTC. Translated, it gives CASTARVAGGQETQYF.